The 16 T cell receptor beta chains below come from one sample, sequenced in a study of blood T cell repertoires in COVID-19. Generated by immunoSEQ multiplex PCR, the TCRdb table keeps only in-frame clones and is missing some. The sample contains under 350,000 clones, about 85% of which appear only once. The specimen was peripheral blood. Receptor source: a man younger than 35 with active or convalescent COVID-19.

This clone was seen a few times. The J gene is TRBJ2-2, the V gene TRBV30, with D tentatively TRBD2 (6 bases). The CDR3 has 16 residues. V was clipped by 4 bases and J by 6 bases, with 21 bases between them. The V gene's germline CDR1 is GTSNPN and CDR2 SVGIG (reference sequence). In DNA, the CDR3 is TGTGCCTGGATGGGCGGGGCAGGGAATAAATCCGGGGAGCTGTTTTTT. Its translation is CAWMGGAGNKSGELFF.

The chain couples TRBV5-5 to TRBJ2-3, with D perhaps matching TRBD1 (5 bases). The CDR3 consists of 14 residues. Looked up from germline, CDR1 is SGHKS and CDR2 is YYEKEE (reference sequence). Trimming pared 0 bases from V and 0 bases from J, leaving 5 bases between. In DNA form, the CDR3 reads TGTGCCAGCAGCTTGGACAGGAGCACAGATACGCAGTATTTT. Amino acids: CASSLDRSTDTQYF.

The gene calls are TRBV30 and TRBJ2-7; 8 bases fit TRBD1. Per the germline V gene, CDR1 is GTSNPN and CDR2 is SVGIG (reference sequence). The CDR3 runs 14 residues. The J segment lost 0 bases and the V segment lost 2 bases, leaving 3 bases of the junction unmatched. The CDR3 sequence is CAWSPTGGSYEQYF. The CDR3 nucleotides are TGTGCCTGGAGTCCCACAGGGGGCTCCTACGAGCAGTACTTC.

On this clone itself: The sample carries other DNA sequences with the same CDR3. The CDR3 DNA is TGTGCCAGCAGCGGACAGGGGGGCAATCAGCCCCAGCATTTT. This encodes CASSGQGGNQPQHF. The chain links TRBV9 to TRBJ1-5; 9 bases are shared with TRBD1. Germline V gene data show CDR1 as SGDLS and CDR2 as YYNGEE. The CDR3 has 14 residues. The trim removed 3 bases at V and 2 bases at J, leaving 0 bases unmatched.

The rearrangement uses TRBV6-6 and TRBJ2-1, with 8 bases fitting TRBD1. Germline-derived CDR1 and CDR2 are MNHNY and SVGAGI (reference sequence). The CDR3 contains 12 residues. The junction had 8 bases not matched to a gene; V was cut back by 10 bases and J by 9 bases. In DNA form, the CDR3 reads TGTGCCACGCAGGGGGCGACTGCTGAGCAGTTCTTC. It yields the protein CATQGATAEQFF.

This chain uses TRBV10-3 with TRBJ2-6; D is ambiguous. This CDR3 is 13 amino acids long. Between the trimmed V and J ends, which lost 6 bases and 3 bases, there was a span of 6 bases. Per germline, CDR1 ENHRY and CDR2 SYGVKD. The CDR3 sequence: CAIRRIGANVLTF. For the CDR3, the DNA is TGTGCCATCAGGCGGATTGGGGCCAACGTCCTGACTTTC.

J is TRBJ1-2 and V is TRBV5-1, with TRBD1 matching over 9 bases. The ends lost 5 bases at V and 8 bases at J; junction bases unmatched: 7. Germline values: CDR1 SGHRS, CDR2 YFSETQ. CDR3 length: 13 residues. The CDR3 coding sequence is TGCGCCAGCAGACCCGGACAGGGGTTCGGCTACACCTTC. Its translation is CASRPGQGFGYTF.

This clone was picked up a small number of times. The chain carries TRBV15 and TRBJ2-7, with TRBD1 matching 7 bases. CDR1 is LNHNV and CDR2 is YYDKDF in the germline V gene (reference sequence). This CDR3 is 14 amino acids long. V trimming: 4 bases; J trimming: 3 bases; junction bases outside the gene matches: 6. The CDR3 region is CATSTPGQNYEQYF. The CDR3 nucleotides read TGTGCCACCAGCACCCCGGGACAGAACTACGAGCAGTACTTC.

Only one count was recorded for this clone. This rearrangement joins TRBV7-8 to TRBJ2-7; TRBD2 matches 13 bases. The V gene end was trimmed by 5 bases and the J gene end by 4 bases; junction bases not matched to a gene: 8. Per germline, CDR1 SGHVS and CDR2 FQNEAQ. The CDR3 loop spans 16 amino acids. The CDR3 bases are TGTGCCAGCAGCCCCCCACTAGCGGGAGGGCTGTACGAGCAGTACTTC. This translates into CASSPPLAGGLYEQYF.

CDR3 sequence (DNA): TGTGCCAGCAGCCCGGGGGACGGGAGTCTCTACAATGAGCAGTTCTTC. Translated, it gives CASSPGDGSLYNEQFF. The chain has TRBV3-1 (or the pseudogene TRBV3-2) and TRBJ2-1, with D maybe TRBD2 (6 bases). Germline CDR1 LGHDT, CDR2 YNNKEL (reference sequence). Trimming removed 4 bases from V and 3 bases from J, with 16 bases in between. This CDR3 spans 16 amino acids.

The chain joins TRBV4-1 to TRBJ1-2, with 11 bases that match TRBD1. Germline lookup yields CDR1 MGHRA and CDR2 YSYEKL. The CDR3 runs to 14 residues. V dropped 4 bases and J dropped 7; count of bases not matched to a gene: 5. CDR3 in amino acids: CASSRLGQGGGYTF. The CDR3 DNA follows: TGCGCCAGCAGCCGATTGGGACAGGGGGGTGGCTACACCTTC.

The chain combines TRBV9 with TRBJ2-3; a possible D gene is TRBD2 (6 bases). CDR1 and CDR2 (germline): SGDLS, YYNGEE. V was pared by 0 bases and J by 4 bases, with 18 bases between. The CDR3 totals 17 residues. The chain's CDR3 is CASSVGLTRVEADTQYF. The CDR3 DNA sequence: TGTGCCAGCAGCGTAGGCCTGACTAGAGTCGAGGCAGATACGCAGTATTTT.

This clone appeared once. The V and J genes are TRBV27 and TRBJ2-1; TRBD2 agrees at 9 bases. Germline V gives CDR1 MNHEY, CDR2 SMNVEV (reference sequence). After removal of 5 bases from V and 0 bases from J, the junction contained 5 bases not matched to a gene. The CDR3 sequence is 16 residues long. The CDR3 nucleotides are TGTGCCAGCAGTCCTAAGCGGGGGGCCTCCTACAATGAGCAGTTCTTC. Translated, it gives CASSPKRGASYNEQFF.

The genes are TRBV19 and TRBJ1-4; TRBD1 might be the D (6 bases). This CDR3 has 15 residues. Germline loops: CDR1 LNHDA, CDR2 SQIVND (reference sequence). Trimming took 5 bases from V and 4 from J, leaving 14 bases between them. The CDR3 spells CASSGRQALNEKLFF. Here the CDR3 DNA reads TGTGCCAGTAGTGGGAGACAGGCCCTTAATGAAAAACTGTTTTTT.

The CDR3 spells CASTLDSYNEQFF. In nucleotides, the CDR3 is TGTGCCAGCACCCTGGACAGCTACAATGAGCAGTTCTTC. This sequence joins TRBV2 and TRBJ2-1, with a tentative D call TRBD1 (6 bases). This CDR3 is built from 13 residues. Trimming took off 7 bases at V and 3 bases at J, with 10 bases between the two ends. Germline loops: CDR1 SNHLY, CDR2 FYNNEI.

The genes are TRBV24-1 and TRBJ2-5; maybe TRBD1 (6 bases). The germline CDR1 and CDR2 sequences are KGHDR and SFDVKD. The CDR3 has 15 residues. The ends were cut back, 3 bases at V and 5 bases at J, with 15 bases in the middle. CDR3 nucleotide sequence: TGTGCCACCAGTGATACCAGGGGAGAAGGGGAGACCCAGTACTTC. Amino acids: CATSDTRGEGETQYF.